The 7 T cell receptor beta chains below all came from one sample that was sequenced in a study of tumor and adjacent non-tumor tissue in lung cancer. RNA was extracted from bulk tissue without any cell sorting. More than 3 cm separated this lung sample from the edge of the tumor. TCRbeta libraries were built with three rounds of nested PCR, modified from ARM-PCR. TCRdb analysed the multiplex PCR reads with MiXCR anew, one entry per CDR3 protein. The sample has around 39,000 distinct CDR3 sequences; 60% are singletons. The material sequenced was distant non-tumor lung tissue. Receptor source: a man aged 45 to 65 with non-small cell lung cancer.

CDR3 sequence (DNA): TGTGCCAGCAGTTCGCTCCATGGGGGGATTTTCCCAGATACGCAGTATTTT. Protein: CASSSLHGGIFPDTQYF. The V and J genes are TRBV28 and TRBJ2-3; possible D gene TRBD2, 6 bases. The CDR3 covers 17 residues. V lost 4 bases to trimming and J lost 4 bases, with 21 bases between them. CDR1 is MDHEN, CDR2 SYDVKM, per germline.

This clonotype was recorded many times. The chain links TRBV12-3 or TRBV12-4 to TRBJ2-5, with a tentative D call TRBD1 (6 bases). The CDR3 runs to 14 residues. V dropped 2 bases and J dropped 1 base, with 8 bases sitting between them. CDR3 sequence reads: CASSLPDSQETQYF. The CDR3 DNA reads as TGTGCCAGCAGTTTACCGGACAGCCAAGAGACCCAGTACTTC.

As for this clonotype: Sequence at one end of the junction differs from germline and may be a read error. The rearrangement uses TRBV5-4 and TRBJ2-1; 8 bases are a match to TRBD2. This CDR3 comprises 14 residues. Germline V gene sequence: CDR1 SGHNT, CDR2 YYREEE (reference sequence). The CDR3 sequence: CDSSLVSGVNEQFF. The CDR3 region has the DNA TGTGACAGCAGCTTGGTTAGCGGGGTCAATGAGCAGTTCTTC.

Points on this clonotype: A much larger clone sits a single nucleotide away, making a read error possible. The chain recombines TRBV28 with TRBJ2-1; tentative D call: TRBD2 (6 bases). This CDR3 spans 14 amino acids. Germline-derived CDR1 and CDR2 are MDHEN and SYDVKM. CDR3: CVTGGGDEYNEQFF. CDR3 DNA: TGTGTCACCGGGGGTGGGGACGAATACAATGAGCAGTTCTTC.

This clonotype occurred a few times. This may arise from a read error, as a much more abundant clone is one base away. The chain links TRBV7-8 to TRBJ2-3; D might be TRBD1 (5 bases). Germline V CDR1 and CDR2: SGHVS, FQNEAQ. This CDR3 has 12 amino acids. Trimming cost V 5 bases and J 10 bases, with 13 bases left between them. Written as DNA, the CDR3 is TGTGCCAGCAGCCCGCCCAGGGATGCGCAGTATTTT. Protein: CASSPPRDAQYF.

V gene TRBV30 combines with J gene TRBJ1-1, with D possibly matching TRBD1 (5 bases). V was trimmed by 1 base and J by 0 bases, leaving 15 bases between them. Germline V gene sequence: CDR1 GTSNPN, CDR2 SVGIG (reference sequence). The CDR3 consists of 16 residues. In DNA, the CDR3 is TGTGCCTGGAGTGGTGGGATGGCAGGGATGAACACTGAAGCTTTCTTT. This encodes CAWSGGMAGMNTEAFF.

The chain joins TRBV11-2 to TRBJ2-2, with 8 bases fitting TRBD1. J was trimmed by 8 bases and V by 2 bases; bases with no gene match: 10. Per germline, CDR1 SGHAT and CDR2 FQNNGV. This CDR3 contains 16 residues. Here the CDR3 reads CASSLRRTGYNGELFF. The DNA for the CDR3 is TGTGCCAGCAGCTTAAGGCGGACAGGGTACAATGGGGAGCTGTTTTTT. The variable domain in full, completed from reference TRBV11-2 and TRBJ2-2, reads EAGVAQSPRYKIIEKRQSVAFWCNPISGHATLYWYQQILGQGPKLLIQFQNNGVVDDSQLPKDRFSAERLKGVDSTLKIQPAKLEDSAVYLCASSLRRTGYNGELFFGEGSRLTVL.